This TCR beta chain was retrieved from a study of spatial heterogeneity in lung cancer. Study overall: Alpha-chain detections were consistently fewer than beta-chain detections among the sequences. Matched bulk RNA-seq yielded a T cell module score, and TCR transcript counts in tumor regions correlated strongly with that score.

The study's findings and limits: It was found that expanded intratumoral alpha and beta TCR counts tracked tumor mutation counts.

A unique molecular identifier was carried by every single TCR cDNA molecule. TCRdb redid the calling of the 5' RACE reads with MiXCR, one entry per CDR3 protein. This sample has 3,000 to 3,500 distinct CDR3 sequences, with under 45% found just once. V trimming: 4 bases; J trimming: 8 bases; junction bases outside the gene matches: 14. Germline assignment: CDR1 SGHTS and CDR2 YDEGEE. The CDR3 covers 17 residues. Specified time point: sample taken at primary tumor resection. Donation came from approximately 69 patients with untreated early-stage non-small cell lung cancer. Remarks on this clonotype: Its matching antigen is unknown.

The source material was lung tumor tissue, sampled at surgery. This receptor was obtained from a female donor with early-stage non-small cell lung cancer. The chain is built from TRBV5-8 and TRBJ2-1; 11 nucleotides match TRBD1. The CDR3 bases are TGTGCCAGCAGCCTGTGGGACAGGGGGGATCGACGGGATGAGCAGTTCTTC. Its protein is CASSLWDRGDRRDEQFF.